These 3 T cell receptor beta chains share one sample of origin, sequenced in a study of blood T cell repertoires in COVID-19. Repertoires were generated with immunoSEQ multiplex PCR, while TCRdb's copy carries only in-frame clones and drops some. The sample has over 200,000 clones; more than 75% are singletons. Sequenced input: peripheral blood. These receptors all come from a man aged 35-49 years with active or convalescent COVID-19.

This clone has only one observation. The V call is TRBV27, the J call TRBJ1-6, with D unclear. This CDR3 spans 17 amino acids. The V end was cut by 6 bases, the J end by 0 bases, with 15 bases between. Germline V gives CDR1 MNHEY, CDR2 SMNVEV (reference sequence). CDR3: CASRPSPVSSYNSPLHF. The CDR3 DNA sequence: TGTGCCAGCAGACCAAGCCCGGTGAGCTCCTATAATTCACCCCTCCACTTT.

The CDR3 region is CASSTREYNSPLHF. CDR3 nucleotides: TGTGCCAGTAGTACTCGCGAATATAATTCACCCCTCCACTTT. This sequence joins TRBV19 and TRBJ1-6; no clear D gene. The V and J ends lost 4 bases and 4 bases respectively, with 8 bases between them. This CDR3 region has 14 residues. Germline V gene data show CDR1 as LNHDA and CDR2 as SQIVND (reference sequence).

The V call is TRBV4-1, the J call TRBJ1-1; 7 bases agree with TRBD1. The germline gives CDR1 MGHRA, CDR2 YSYEKL. V lost 1 base, J lost 8 bases, and 7 bases stayed unmatched. The length of the CDR3 is 14 residues. CDR3 coding DNA: TGCGCCAGCAGCCAAGCTAGGGGGCCCAAGGAAGCTTTCTTT. This gives the protein CASSQARGPKEAFF.